This TCR beta chain emerged from a study of cytomegalovirus exposure and HLA in healthy donors. Findings and caveats of the study: In a later analysis, V- and J-gene trimming of beta chains associated with a DCLRE1C missense variant, replicated independently. As a later analysis revealed, the rate of TCR association differed by HLA locus, with DRB1 most and HLA-C fewest.

Germline V lookup: CDR1 SNHLY, CDR2 FYNNEI. V dropped 5 bases and J dropped 5 bases, with 18 bases sitting between them. The CDR3 consists of 15 residues. PCR amplification relied on 60 Vbeta primers (plus 13 Jbeta primers). Measured with immunoSEQ multiplex PCR; TCRdb has only the in-frame clones, and not every one. The table includes approximately 160,000 clones, around 68% detected once. Concerning this clone itself: No antigen is known for it.

This rearrangement joins TRBV2 to TRBJ1-1; weak D call: TRBD1 (5 bases). This receptor was identified in a man in his fifties in good health and CMV-seronegative. What was sequenced was PBMCs. The CDR3 DNA sequence: TGTGCCAGCAGTATCTTGGGGGGGAGGGCGACTGAAGCTTTCTTT. Its protein product is CASSILGGRATEAFF.